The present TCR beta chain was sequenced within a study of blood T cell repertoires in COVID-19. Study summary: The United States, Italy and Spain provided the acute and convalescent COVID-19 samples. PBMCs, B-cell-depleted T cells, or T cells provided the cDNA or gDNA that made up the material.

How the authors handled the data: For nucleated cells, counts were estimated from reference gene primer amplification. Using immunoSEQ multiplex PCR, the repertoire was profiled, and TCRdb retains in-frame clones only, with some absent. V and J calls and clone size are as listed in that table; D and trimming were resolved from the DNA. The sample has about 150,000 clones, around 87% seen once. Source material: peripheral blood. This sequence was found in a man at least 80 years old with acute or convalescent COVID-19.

The CDR3 reads CASSGTGAGYTF. CDR3 coding DNA: TGTGCCAGCAGTGGGACAGGGGCAGGCTACACCTTC. The chain joins TRBV2 to TRBJ1-2; 9 bases line up with TRBD1. The germline V gene encodes CDR1 SNHLY and CDR2 FYNNEI. The trim removed 4 bases at V and 8 bases at J, leaving 2 bases unmatched. The CDR3 consists of 12 residues.